This T cell receptor (beta chain) stems from a study of response to subunit inactivated influenza vaccine. The V gene's germline CDR1 is GTSNPN and CDR2 SVGIG (reference sequence). CDR3 length: 18 amino acids. V lost 1 base and J lost 4, with 23 bases in between. Each CDR3 protein is one row after TCRdb ran MiXCR on the RT-PCR reads. The data show 500,000 to 600,000 distinct CDR3 sequences, around 8% seen once. This clonotype has a count of ten or more. What it recognizes is unknown. Study results and limitations: The study's authors posited that every seasonal influenza vaccination enlists few new T cells.

This TCR was recovered from a man aged 50 to 69 who received an inactivated influenza vaccine. Sequences were derived from PBMCs from blood, sampled about 23 months after vaccination. This chain joins TRBV30 and TRBJ2-1, with a weak D call TRBD1 (5 bases). CDR3 residues: CAWSAPPRVRRLYNEQFF. CDR3 nucleotides: TGTGCCTGGAGTGCCCCCCCCAGGGTCCGGAGACTGTACAATGAGCAGTTCTTC.